This T cell receptor beta chain is drawn from a study of T-cell memory formation after mild COVID-19. In the study overall: Largely, the TCR clusters proved donor specific.

CDR3 length: 17 amino acids. Trimming cost V 4 bases and J 0 bases; bases outside gene matches: 3. Germline V gene lookup returns CDR1 SGHRS and CDR2 YFSETQ. In this sample, this clonotype turned up a few times. The antigen is undetermined. After 5'RACE with constant-segment primers, TCR alpha and TCR beta cDNA libraries carrying sample barcodes and UMIs were obtained. Each CDR3 protein is one row after TCRdb ran MiXCR on the 5' RACE reads. The table lists roughly 550,000 distinct CDR3 sequences, about a fifth of them singletons. Regarding the study as a whole: Clones contracting day 15 to 85 were balanced CD4/CD8; later expanders leaned CD4+. Unconfirmed was the SARS-CoV-2 specificity of second-wave clones that peaked on day 37.

The source of this sequence is an adult woman who had mild COVID-19 (a few samples of this study predate the infection). Cell type and time point are not known. Sequenced: PBMCs or a T cell subset sorted from them (not recorded which). This chain joins TRBV5-1 and TRBJ2-1, with 14 bases identical to TRBD2. CDR3 in amino acids: CASSPGLAGASYNEQFF. For the CDR3, the DNA is TGCGCCAGCAGCCCGGGACTAGCGGGAGCCTCCTACAATGAGCAGTTCTTC.